A single sample is the source of the 6 T cell receptor beta chains below, sequenced in a study of OX40 agonist ivuxolimab in advanced cancers. Profiled with immunoSEQ multiplex PCR; TCRdb holds only in-frame clones, not every one. The sample has under 70,000 clones, approximately 92% seen once; the top ten hold 10% to 13%. The source material was CD4+ or CD8+ T cells sorted from blood, sampled in a trial of the OX40 agonist ivuxolimab. These receptors came from an adult with an advanced solid tumor such as melanoma, head and neck, liver or kidney cancer.

The V and J genes are TRBV18 and TRBJ2-5, with D possibly matching TRBD1 (6 bases). Germline CDR1 and CDR2: KGHSH and LQKENI. The germline V and J ends were trimmed by 1 base and 2 bases, with 11 bases remaining between them. CDR3 length: 15 amino acids. CDR3 DNA sequence: TGTGCCAGCTCACCACAGTGGGGGCGGCAAGAGACCCAGTACTTC. Amino acids: CASSPQWGRQETQYF.

The chain uses TRBV6-5 and TRBJ1-1; a possible D gene is TRBD1 (5 bases). Germline CDR1 is MNHEY and CDR2 is SVGAGI. V lost 0 bases, J lost 0 bases, and 11 bases lay in between. This CDR3 spans 16 amino acids. The CDR3 protein is CASSYSINRLNTEAFF. As DNA, the CDR3 is TGTGCCAGCAGTTACTCGATTAACAGGCTGAACACTGAAGCTTTCTTT.

The V and J genes are TRBV5-5 and TRBJ2-7, with D perhaps matching TRBD1 (5 bases). The germline V and J ends were trimmed by 3 bases and 1 base, with 14 bases remaining between them. The CDR3 contains 15 residues. From germline, CDR1 is SGHKS and CDR2 YYEKEE (reference sequence). CDR3 region: CASSSTTTASYEQYF. The CDR3 DNA reads TGTGCCAGCAGCTCAACTACGACAGCTTCCTACGAGCAGTACTTC.

The V gene is TRBV5-1, the J gene TRBJ2-7, with 7 positions matching TRBD1. V was clipped by 4 bases and J by 3 bases; unmatched bases: 4. Germline assignment: CDR1 SGHRS and CDR2 YFSETQ. The CDR3 has 13 amino acids. CDR3 bases: TGCGCCAGCAGCCCGGACAGGATCTACGAGCAGTACTTC. Residues: CASSPDRIYEQYF.

The gene calls are TRBV28 and TRBJ1-1; perhaps TRBD1 as D (6 bases). The length of the CDR3 is 14 residues. Germline CDR1 MDHEN, CDR2 SYDVKM. V dropped 5 bases and J dropped 5 bases, with 15 bases sitting between them. The CDR3 DNA is TGTGCCAGCAGTATTCAGGGAGGGGGGACTGAAGCTTTCTTT. As protein: CASSIQGGGTEAFF.

The chain joins TRBV18 to TRBJ1-4; D is possibly TRBD1 (5 bases). The CDR3 spans 14 residues. The V end was cut by 5 bases, the J end by 3 bases, with 10 bases between. From germline, CDR1 is KGHSH and CDR2 LQKENI. CDR3 in amino acids: CASSAGWANEKLFF. The CDR3 region has the DNA TGTGCCAGCTCAGCAGGGTGGGCTAATGAAAAACTGTTTTTT.